These 18 T cell receptor beta chains were sequenced from one sample in a study of shared clonotypes between healthy human individuals. Only in-frame clones appear in the TCRdb table, and some are missing; sequencing was by immunoSEQ multiplex PCR. The sample yields hundreds of thousands of clones, roughly 95% seen once. CD45RO-negative, CCR7-positively selected cells formed the naive CD8 fraction, excluding terminally differentiated effector memory CD45RA+ cells. Sequencing input: naive CD8+ T cells sorted from blood. Receptors were obtained from a woman aged 30 to 39 in good health.

V gene TRBV13 combines with J gene TRBJ2-7, with 11 positions matching TRBD2. The germline V gene encodes CDR1 PRHDT and CDR2 FYEKMQ (reference sequence). The trim removed 5 bases at V and 3 bases at J, leaving 6 bases unmatched. The CDR3 extends over 15 amino acids. CDR3 sequence reads: CASSETGTSGYEQYF. CDR3 bases: TGTGCCAGCAGCGAGACCGGGACTAGCGGCTACGAGCAGTACTTC.

The chain employs TRBV7-9 and TRBJ2-2, with TRBD1 as a possible D gene (6 bases). The CDR3 loop spans 13 amino acids. Trimming removed 4 bases from V and 5 bases from J, with 8 bases in between. Germline loops: CDR1 SEHNR, CDR2 FQNEAQ (reference sequence). CDR3 region: CASSSQGTGELFF. For the CDR3, the DNA is TGTGCCAGCAGCTCACAGGGAACCGGGGAGCTGTTTTTT.

The chain couples TRBV7-3 to TRBJ2-1; perhaps TRBD1 as D (5 bases). In germline, CDR1 is SGHTA, CDR2 FQGTGA. The V and J ends lost 5 bases and 7 bases respectively, with 18 bases between them. There are 15 residues in the CDR3. CDR3 coding DNA: TGTGCCAGCAGCCCCCGGAACGGCAGGGTGAATGAGCAGTTCTTC. Translated: CASSPRNGRVNEQFF.

The chain has TRBV5-4 and TRBJ2-7, with 12 bases fitting TRBD2. V lost 4 bases and J lost 6; bases outside the gene matches: 8. The CDR3 has 15 residues. Looked up from germline, CDR1 is SGHNT and CDR2 is YYREEE (reference sequence). Here the CDR3 reads CASSPTSGSPGEQYF. The CDR3 bases are TGTGCCAGCAGCCCGACTAGCGGGAGTCCAGGCGAGCAGTACTTC.

Regarding this clone: The sample carries other DNA sequences with the same CDR3. The V and J genes are TRBV5-4 and TRBJ2-7; 10 bases align to TRBD2. CDR3 length: 14 residues. Unmatched junction bases numbered 1, after V lost 0 bases and J lost 4 bases. The germline CDR1 and CDR2 sequences are SGHNT and YYREEE (reference sequence). CDR3: CASSLGTSGYEQYF. CDR3 nucleotide sequence: TGTGCCAGCAGCTTGGGGACTAGCGGATACGAGCAGTACTTC. Supplemented by reference TRBV5-4 and TRBJ2-7, the full variable domain reads ETGVTQSPTHLIKTRGQQVTLRCSSQSGHNTVSWYQQALGQGPQFIFQYYREEENGRGNFPPRFSGLQFPNYSSELNVNALELDDSALYLCASSLGTSGYEQYFGPGTRLTVT.

The chain combines TRBV28 with TRBJ2-7; TRBD1 might be the D (6 bases). Trimming removed 1 base from V and 2 bases from J, with 15 bases in between. Germline CDR1 reads MDHEN; CDR2 reads SYDVKM. This CDR3 has 16 residues. CDR3 region: CASSLYRVGLTYEQYF. CDR3 nucleotides: TGTGCCAGCAGTTTATACAGGGTCGGTTTGACCTACGAGCAGTACTTC.

V gene TRBV19 combines with J gene TRBJ2-1; 13 bases align to TRBD2. Germline lookup yields CDR1 LNHDA and CDR2 SQIVND (reference sequence). The length of the CDR3 is 16 residues. The V gene end was trimmed by 4 bases and the J gene end by 4 bases; junction bases not matched to a gene: 4. DNA of the CDR3: TGTGCCAGTAGTACAGGACTAGCGGGAGTATACAATGAGCAGTTCTTC. Its protein product is CASSTGLAGVYNEQFF. Using reference TRBV19 and TRBJ2-1 for the parts outside the CDR3, the full variable domain is DGGITQSPKYLFRKEGQNVTLSCEQNLNHDAMYWYRQDPGQGLRLIYYSQIVNDFQKGDIAEGYSVSREKKESFPLTVTSAQKNPTAFYLCASSTGLAGVYNEQFFGPGTRLTVL.

The count of this clone is one. The chain uses TRBV11-2 and TRBJ2-7, with D possibly matching TRBD2 (6 bases). V was trimmed by 7 bases and J by 4 bases, leaving 14 bases between them. This CDR3 comprises 13 residues. Looked up from germline, CDR1 is SGHAT and CDR2 is FQNNGV. DNA for the CDR3: TGTGCCAGCACCATGGCGGGACTTTACGAGCAGTACTTC. Its translation: CASTMAGLYEQYF.

V usage is TRBV9 and J usage is TRBJ1-1; 8 bases match TRBD1. There are 16 residues in the CDR3. Germline CDR1 and CDR2: SGDLS and YYNGEE. The junction had 9 bases not matched to a gene; V was cut back by 3 bases and J by 2 bases. The CDR3 DNA sequence: TGTGCCAGCAGCGGGACAGGGTGGAGGGGCAACACTGAAGCTTTCTTT. Encoded protein: CASSGTGWRGNTEAFF.

This chain connects TRBV6-5 to TRBJ2-2; no definite D call. Germline assignment: CDR1 MNHEY and CDR2 SVGAGI. The CDR3 contains 14 residues. The V end lost 7 bases, the J end lost 1 base, and 10 bases lay between the germline ends. CDR3 nucleotides: TGTGCCAGCACAGTGCAGTTGAACACCGGGGAGCTGTTTTTT. Its protein product is CASTVQLNTGELFF.

The V and J genes are TRBV28 and TRBJ2-5; TRBD2 is a possible D gene (5 bases). The J call may be faulty, since TRBJ2-7 better matches the DNA end. The CDR3 covers 13 residues. Germline values: CDR1 MDHEN, CDR2 SYDVKM. In nucleotides, the CDR3 is TGTGCCAGCAGTTCCGTCGGGGAGTACGAGCAGTACTTC. Its protein is CASSSVGEYEQYF.

This chain connects TRBV7-9 to TRBJ1-1; D remains unclear. V was trimmed by 4 bases and J by 0 bases, leaving 12 bases between them. Per germline, CDR1 SEHNR and CDR2 FQNEAQ (reference sequence). The CDR3 extends over 15 amino acids. The CDR3 region has the DNA TGTGCCAGCAGCTCGAGCCGGGATCTGAACACTGAAGCTTTCTTT. This encodes CASSSSRDLNTEAFF.

This chain joins TRBV25-1 and TRBJ2-5, with 10 nucleotides matching TRBD2. This CDR3 comprises 16 residues. The V gene end was trimmed by 6 bases and the J gene end by 5 bases; junction bases not matched to a gene: 12. Looked up from germline, CDR1 is MGHDK and CDR2 is SYGVNS. The CDR3 spells CASSPTQREGMETQYF. The DNA for the CDR3 is TGTGCCAGCAGCCCGACCCAGCGGGAGGGCATGGAGACCCAGTACTTC.

The V gene is TRBV5-5, the J gene TRBJ1-4; D is unresolved. CDR3 length equals 14 residues. Germline V gene sequence: CDR1 SGHKS, CDR2 YYEKEE (reference sequence). V dropped 1 base and J dropped 6 bases, with 10 bases sitting between them. The CDR3 DNA reads as TGTGCCAGCAGCTTGCGGTGGGTTGATGAAAAACTGTTTTTT. Translated, it gives CASSLRWVDEKLFF.

This clone has only a few counts. This rearrangement joins TRBV27 to TRBJ2-7; a possible D gene is TRBD2 (6 bases). Trimming left V 0 bases short and J 10 bases short, with 10 bases between. Germline assignment: CDR1 MNHEY and CDR2 SMNVEV (reference sequence). The CDR3 length is 12 residues. The CDR3 nucleotides are TGTGCCAGCAGTTTATCATCGGGGGTTCAGTACTTC. Residues: CASSLSSGVQYF.

The chain links TRBV5-4 to TRBJ2-3, with 15 bases matching TRBD2. Per the germline V gene, CDR1 is SGHNT and CDR2 is YYREEE (reference sequence). V trimming: 4 bases; J trimming: 4 bases; junction bases outside the gene matches: 16. The CDR3 totals 20 residues. The CDR3 nucleotides read TGTGCCAGCAGCAAGGACCCGGGACTAGCGGGAGGTGACCCCCCAGATACGCAGTATTTT. As protein: CASSKDPGLAGGDPPDTQYF.

The V call is TRBV7-8, the J call TRBJ1-1, with a tentative D call TRBD1 (5 bases). The CDR3 runs to 16 residues. V was clipped by 2 bases and J by 4 bases, with 17 bases between them. The germline gives CDR1 SGHVS, CDR2 FQNEAQ. CDR3 amino acids: CASSLSWSGKGTEAFF. The DNA for the CDR3 is TGTGCCAGCAGCTTATCATGGTCAGGGAAAGGCACTGAAGCTTTCTTT.

J is TRBJ1-5 and V is TRBV4-1; the D is unclear. CDR3 length equals 16 residues. Germline-derived CDR1 and CDR2 are MGHRA and YSYEKL. V gave up 0 bases and J gave up 8 bases, with 17 bases separating them. The DNA for the CDR3 is TGCGCCAGCAGCCAAGATTTGGAGGTTGGGAAAGAGCCCCAGCATTTT. Its translation: CASSQDLEVGKEPQHF.